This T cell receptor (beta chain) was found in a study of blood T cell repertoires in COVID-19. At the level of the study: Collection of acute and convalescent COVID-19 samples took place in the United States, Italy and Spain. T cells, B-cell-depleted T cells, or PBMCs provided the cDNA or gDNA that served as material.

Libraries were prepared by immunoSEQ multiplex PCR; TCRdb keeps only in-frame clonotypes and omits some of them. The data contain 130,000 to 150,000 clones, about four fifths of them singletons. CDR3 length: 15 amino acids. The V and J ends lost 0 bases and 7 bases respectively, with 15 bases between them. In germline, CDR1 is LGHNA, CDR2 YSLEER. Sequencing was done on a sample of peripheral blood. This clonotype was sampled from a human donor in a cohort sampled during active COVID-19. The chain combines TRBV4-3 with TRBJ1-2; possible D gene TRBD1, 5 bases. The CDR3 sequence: CASSQDRRGSVGYTF. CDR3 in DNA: TGCGCCAGCAGCCAAGATCGTAGGGGCAGCGTTGGCTACACCTTC.